Described below is a single TCR beta chain sequence and its context. Produced via immunoSEQ multiplex PCR; TCRdb's table is partial and in-frame only. The sample records 320,000 or so clones, 85% being singletons. These data originate in a study of blood T cell repertoires in COVID-19. The CDR3 consists of 16 residues. The germline gives CDR1 SGHDN, CDR2 FVKESK. V lost 4 bases to trimming and J lost 16 bases, with 26 bases between them. The rearrangement links TRBV14 to TRBJ1-6, with D possibly TRBD1 on 6 matching bases. Sequencing used PBMCs or T cells enriched from blood (not recorded which). The origin of this receptor is a woman aged 25 to 39 who had been exposed to COVID-19. The CDR3 DNA reads TGTGCCAGCAGCCTTGGACAGCTTCCGAACACCGCGAAACTCCACTTT. This gives the protein CASSLGQLPNTAKLHF.